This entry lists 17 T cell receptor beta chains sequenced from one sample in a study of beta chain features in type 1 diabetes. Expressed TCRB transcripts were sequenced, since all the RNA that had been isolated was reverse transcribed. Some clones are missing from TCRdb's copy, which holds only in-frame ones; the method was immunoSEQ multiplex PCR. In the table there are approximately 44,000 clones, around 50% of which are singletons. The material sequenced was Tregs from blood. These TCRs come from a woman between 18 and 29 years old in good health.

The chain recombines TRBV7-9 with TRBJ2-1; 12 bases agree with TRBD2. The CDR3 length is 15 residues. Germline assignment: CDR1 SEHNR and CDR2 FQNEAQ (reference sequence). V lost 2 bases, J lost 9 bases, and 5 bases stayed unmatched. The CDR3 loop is CASSLLAGGLVEQFF. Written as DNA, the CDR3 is TGTGCCAGCAGCTTACTAGCGGGAGGGCTAGTTGAGCAGTTCTTC. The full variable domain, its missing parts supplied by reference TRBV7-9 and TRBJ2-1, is DTGVSQNPRHKITKRGQNVTFRCDPISEHNRLYWYRQTLGQGPEFLTYFQNEAQLEKSRLLSDRFSAERPKGSFSTLEIQRTEQGDSAMYLCASSLLAGGLVEQFFGPGTRLTVL.

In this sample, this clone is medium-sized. The CDR3 coding sequence is TGTGCCAGCAGTTACGCGACATGGTCGAACTATGGCTACACCTTC. Translation: CASSYATWSNYGYTF. This chain uses TRBV6-6 with TRBJ1-2; D gene unclear. The V gene's germline CDR1 is MNHNY and CDR2 SVGAGI (reference sequence). Trimming removed 2 bases from V and 2 bases from J, with 12 bases in between. The length of the CDR3 is 15 residues.

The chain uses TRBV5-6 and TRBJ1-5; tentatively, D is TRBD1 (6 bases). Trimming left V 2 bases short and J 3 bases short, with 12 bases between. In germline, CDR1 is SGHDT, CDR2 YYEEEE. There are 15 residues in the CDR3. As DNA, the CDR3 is TGTGCCAGCAGCTTTTCACAGGGTTTCAATCAGCCCCAGCATTTT. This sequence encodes CASSFSQGFNQPQHF. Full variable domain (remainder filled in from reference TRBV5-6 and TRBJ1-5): DAGVTQSPTHLIKTRGQQVTLRCSPKSGHDTVSWYQQALGQGPQFIFQYYEEEERQRGNFPDRFSGHQFPNYSSELNVNALLLGDSALYLCASSFSQGFNQPQHFGDGTRLSIL.

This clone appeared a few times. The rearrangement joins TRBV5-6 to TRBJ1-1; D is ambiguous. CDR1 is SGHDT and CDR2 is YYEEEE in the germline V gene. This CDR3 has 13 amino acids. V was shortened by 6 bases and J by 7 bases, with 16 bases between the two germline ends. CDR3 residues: CASKVGREGEAFF. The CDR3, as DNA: TGTGCCAGCAAGGTTGGGAGGGAGGGTGAAGCTTTCTTT.

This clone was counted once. CDR3 nucleotides: TGTGCCTGGAGTAGACAATACTACGAGCAGTACTTC. It yields the protein CAWSRQYYEQYF. The rearrangement uses TRBV30 and TRBJ2-7; D is ambiguous. This CDR3 contains 12 residues. Germline loops: CDR1 GTSNPN, CDR2 SVGIG (reference sequence). V lost 2 bases to trimming and J lost 3 bases, with 8 bases between them.

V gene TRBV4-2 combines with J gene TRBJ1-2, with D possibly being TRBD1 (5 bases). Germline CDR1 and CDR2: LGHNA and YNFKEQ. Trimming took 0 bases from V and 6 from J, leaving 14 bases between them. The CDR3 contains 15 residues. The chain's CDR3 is CASSQDLGREDGYTF. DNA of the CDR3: TGTGCCAGCAGCCAAGACCTGGGGCGGGAGGATGGCTACACCTTC.

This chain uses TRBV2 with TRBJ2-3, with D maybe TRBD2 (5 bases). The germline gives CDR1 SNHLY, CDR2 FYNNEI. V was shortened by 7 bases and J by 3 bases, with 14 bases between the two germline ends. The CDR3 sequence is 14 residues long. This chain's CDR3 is CASTWEQVTDTQYF. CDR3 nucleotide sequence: TGTGCCAGCACGTGGGAGCAAGTAACAGATACGCAGTATTTT.

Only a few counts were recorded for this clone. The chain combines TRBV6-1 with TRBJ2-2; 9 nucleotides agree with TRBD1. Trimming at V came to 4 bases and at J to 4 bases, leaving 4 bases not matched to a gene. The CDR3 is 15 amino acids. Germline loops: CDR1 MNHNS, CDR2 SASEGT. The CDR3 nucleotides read TGTGCCAGCAGTGGGACAGGGGTCGGCACCGGGGAGCTGTTTTTT. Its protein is CASSGTGVGTGELFF.

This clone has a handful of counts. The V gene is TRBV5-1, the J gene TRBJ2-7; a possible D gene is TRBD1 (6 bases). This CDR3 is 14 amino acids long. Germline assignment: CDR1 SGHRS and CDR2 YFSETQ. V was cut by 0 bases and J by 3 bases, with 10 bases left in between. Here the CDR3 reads CASSLDREYYEQYF. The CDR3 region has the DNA TGCGCCAGCAGCTTGGACAGGGAATACTACGAGCAGTACTTC.

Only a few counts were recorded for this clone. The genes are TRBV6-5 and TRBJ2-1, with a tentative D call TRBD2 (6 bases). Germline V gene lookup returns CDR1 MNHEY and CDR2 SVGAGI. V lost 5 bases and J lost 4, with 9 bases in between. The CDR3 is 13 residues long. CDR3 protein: CASSNLAYNEQFF. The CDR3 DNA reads TGTGCCAGCAGTAACCTAGCGTACAATGAGCAGTTCTTC.

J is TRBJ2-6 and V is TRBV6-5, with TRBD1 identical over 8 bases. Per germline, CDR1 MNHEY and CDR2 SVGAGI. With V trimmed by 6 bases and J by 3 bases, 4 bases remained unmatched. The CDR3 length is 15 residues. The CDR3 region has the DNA TGTGCCAGCAGCCTTACAGGGGGTGGGGCCAACGTCCTGACTTTC. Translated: CASSLTGGGANVLTF.

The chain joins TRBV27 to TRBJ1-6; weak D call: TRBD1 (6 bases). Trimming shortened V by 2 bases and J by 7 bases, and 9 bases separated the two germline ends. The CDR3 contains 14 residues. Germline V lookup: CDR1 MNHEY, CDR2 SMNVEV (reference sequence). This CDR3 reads CASSLVDSNSPLHF. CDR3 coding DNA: TGTGCCAGCAGTTTAGTGGACAGCAATTCACCCCTCCACTTT.

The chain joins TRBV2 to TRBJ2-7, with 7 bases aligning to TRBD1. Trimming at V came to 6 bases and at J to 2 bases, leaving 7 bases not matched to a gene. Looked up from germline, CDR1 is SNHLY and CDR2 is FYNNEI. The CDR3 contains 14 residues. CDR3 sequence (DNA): TGTGCCAGCAGGGCCGGGACAGCAGCCTACGAGCAGTACTTC. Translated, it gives CASRAGTAAYEQYF.

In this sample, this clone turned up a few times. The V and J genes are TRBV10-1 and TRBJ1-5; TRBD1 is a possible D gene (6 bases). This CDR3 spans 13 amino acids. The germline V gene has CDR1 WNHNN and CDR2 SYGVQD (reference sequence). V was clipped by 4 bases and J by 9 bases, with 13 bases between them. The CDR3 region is CASSGSIRGPQHF. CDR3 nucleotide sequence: TGCGCCAGCAGTGGGTCAATCAGGGGGCCCCAGCATTTT.

The CDR3 spells CASSGIDRGEQYF. CDR3 coding DNA: TGTGCCAGCAGTGGAATTGACAGGGGCGAGCAGTACTTC. The V gene is TRBV27, the J gene TRBJ2-7; 8 bases align to TRBD1. Germline CDR1 is MNHEY and CDR2 is SMNVEV (reference sequence). Trimming at V came to 5 bases and at J to 6 bases, leaving 6 bases not matched to a gene. The CDR3 runs 13 residues.

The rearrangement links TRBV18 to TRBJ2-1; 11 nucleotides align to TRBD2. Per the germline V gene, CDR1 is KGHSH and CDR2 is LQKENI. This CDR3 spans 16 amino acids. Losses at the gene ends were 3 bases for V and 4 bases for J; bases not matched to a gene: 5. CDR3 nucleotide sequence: TGTGCCAGCTCACCGCCCGGGACTAGCGGATACAATGAGCAGTTCTTC. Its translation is CASSPPGTSGYNEQFF.

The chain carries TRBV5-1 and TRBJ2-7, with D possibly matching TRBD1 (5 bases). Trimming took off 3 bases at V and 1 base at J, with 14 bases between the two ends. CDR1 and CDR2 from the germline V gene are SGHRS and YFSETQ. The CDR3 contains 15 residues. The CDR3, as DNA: TGCGCCAGCAGCTCAATTCAGGGTATGTCCTACGAGCAGTACTTC. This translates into CASSSIQGMSYEQYF.